The sample holds a few counts of the clone carrying this T cell receptor (beta chain). This record belongs to a study of blood T cells in healthy people across ages. Study-level background: Per two T cells, template switching captured roughly one barcoded beta molecule.

V lost 0 bases to trimming and J lost 0 bases; unmatched junction nucleotides: 6. The germline V gene has CDR1 SGDLS and CDR2 YYNGEE. The length of the CDR3 is 18 residues. A second PCR of 7 to 11 cycles used a sample-barcoded 5' primer and a J-beta primer mix. Using its own MiXCR run on the 5' RACE reads, TCRdb lists one record per CDR3 protein. Of over 1,500,000 distinct CDR3 sequences listed, about 49% are singletons. This TCR came from a woman aged 40 to 49 in good health. The sample taken for sequencing was blood. V gene TRBV9 combines with J gene TRBJ2-1, with 10 positions matching TRBD1. The CDR3 coding sequence is TGTGCCAGCAGCGTAGCTTGGGGACAGGGGAGCTCCTACAATGAGCAGTTCTTC. This translates into CASSVAWGQGSSYNEQFF.